This T cell receptor (beta chain) was captured in a study of T cell responses to AZD1222 COVID-19 vaccine. V was cut by 8 bases and J by 0 bases, with 8 bases left in between. The CDR3 has 13 amino acids. Germline values: CDR1 ENHRY, CDR2 SYGVKD. Whole-study findings and limits: Mostly white British, mostly female donors; authors suggested clonal diversity may be underestimated. Rises in breadth and depth of Spike-specific TCRs came after two AZD1222 doses. Repertoires were collected only later (after the peak T cell response had occurred).

Worth noting for this clone: Antigen unknown.

The protocol was immunoSEQ multiplex PCR, while the TCRdb copy is restricted to in-frame clones and leaves out a portion. This sample carries 77,000 or so clones, about 91% of them seen once, and the ten largest clones take 15% to 20%. This rearrangement joins TRBV10-3 to TRBJ2-1; D gene ambiguous. This material consisted of peripheral blood, taken on day 0 of AZD1222 vaccination. This receptor was obtained from an adult in good health. CDR3 in DNA: TGTGCCATCGGGGATCCCTCCTACAATGAGCAGTTCTTC. It translates to CAIGDPSYNEQFF.